What follows are 22 T cell receptor beta chains derived from one specimen sequenced in a study of blood T cell repertoires in COVID-19. Here immunoSEQ multiplex PCR was the method, and the copy in TCRdb shows in-frame clones only, minus some. Of 250,000 to 300,000 clones in the sample, 75% to 90% were seen once. Sequencing input: peripheral blood. All receptors come from a man aged 60 to 75 who had recovered from COVID-19.

The chain links TRBV5-6 to TRBJ2-5; D may be TRBD2 (5 bases). Germline CDR1 and CDR2: SGHDT and YYEEEE. CDR3 size: 15 residues. The V end lost 2 bases, the J end lost 1 base, and 12 bases lay between the germline ends. CDR3 loop: CASSFMSGFQETQYF. The CDR3 nucleotides read TGTGCCAGCAGCTTCATGTCGGGATTCCAAGAGACCCAGTACTTC.

The chain combines TRBV2 with TRBJ2-1, with a possible D match to TRBD2 (6 bases). CDR3 size: 14 residues. With 2 bases removed from V and 8 bases from J, the gap between germline ends came to 13 bases. Germline CDR1 reads SNHLY; CDR2 reads FYNNEI. As DNA, the CDR3 is TGTGCCAGCAGTGAATTGCGGGAAGGCTATGAGCAGTTCTTC. Its translation: CASSELREGYEQFF.

The chain joins TRBV10-3 to TRBJ2-7; D is ambiguous. Trimming left V 2 bases short and J 1 base short, with 3 bases between. Per the germline V gene, CDR1 is ENHRY and CDR2 is SYGVKD. The CDR3 is 12 amino acids. As DNA, the CDR3 is TGTGCCATCAGTGAGACATCCTACGAGCAGTACTTC. Translating it yields CAISETSYEQYF.

The chain joins TRBV27 to TRBJ2-3; D call uncertain. V was clipped by 4 bases and J by 7 bases, with 12 bases between them. CDR3 length equals 13 residues. CDR1 and CDR2 (germline): MNHEY, SMNVEV (reference sequence). The CDR3: CASSSPAANTQYF. The CDR3 nucleotides read TGTGCCAGCAGTTCCCCTGCGGCAAATACGCAGTATTTT.

The V gene is TRBV27, the J gene TRBJ1-4; the match to TRBD1 covers 7 bases. From germline, CDR1 is MNHEY and CDR2 SMNVEV (reference sequence). There are 14 residues in the CDR3. With 3 bases clipped from V and 4 bases from J, the junction kept 2 bases outside the gene matches. For the CDR3, the DNA is TGTGCCAGCAGTTTCAGGGACAGTAATGAAAAACTGTTTTTT. This encodes CASSFRDSNEKLFF.

The sample holds one count of this clone. CDR3 loop: CASSLDRSGNTIYF. CDR3 DNA: TGTGCCAGCAGCTTAGACAGGTCTGGAAACACCATATATTTT. J is TRBJ1-3 and V is TRBV7-8, with D possibly being TRBD1 (5 bases). Trimming left V 1 base short and J 1 base short, with 5 bases between. Germline V gives CDR1 SGHVS, CDR2 FQNEAQ. This CDR3 is built from 14 residues.

V gene TRBV14 combines with J gene TRBJ2-7; TRBD2 agrees at 9 bases. CDR1 and CDR2 (germline): SGHDN, FVKESK. The CDR3 has 15 residues. The J segment lost 2 bases and the V segment lost 1 base, leaving 3 bases of the junction unmatched. CDR3 bases: TGTGCCAGCAGCCAAGGACTAGCGGTAACCTACGAGCAGTACTTC. This codes for CASSQGLAVTYEQYF.

The chain carries TRBV19 and TRBJ2-3; 8 nucleotides line up with TRBD2. The CDR3 covers 16 residues. Germline V gives CDR1 LNHDA, CDR2 SQIVND (reference sequence). V lost 6 bases to trimming and J lost 4 bases; unmatched junction nucleotides: 12. CDR3 protein: CASRMARGLASDTQYF. As DNA, the CDR3 is TGTGCCAGTAGGATGGCCCGCGGACTAGCTTCAGATACGCAGTATTTT.

The chain combines TRBV9 with TRBJ2-1; possibly TRBD2 for D (5 bases). V lost 4 bases to trimming and J lost 2 bases, with 13 bases between them. CDR3 size: 15 residues. In germline, CDR1 is SGDLS, CDR2 YYNGEE. The CDR3 sequence: CASSPTRLPYNEQFF. For the CDR3, the DNA is TGTGCCAGCAGCCCAACTAGACTCCCCTACAATGAGCAGTTCTTC.

The chain employs TRBV6-4 and TRBJ2-7; 10 positions agree with TRBD1. CDR3 size: 12 residues. V was clipped by 10 bases and J by 7 bases; unmatched bases: 7. Germline assignment: CDR1 MRHNA and CDR2 SNTAGT. CDR3 nucleotide sequence: TGTGCCACGCGACAGGGGGCCGGGGAGCAGTACTTC. It encodes CATRQGAGEQYF.

V usage is TRBV7-8 and J usage is TRBJ2-1, with 12 nucleotides matching TRBD2. J gave up 7 bases and V 4 bases, and 8 bases lay outside the gene matches. CDR1 is SGHVS and CDR2 is FQNEAQ in the germline V gene. The CDR3 runs 16 residues. CDR3 DNA sequence: TGTGCCAGCAGCTCCCGACTAGCGGGAGTGGTGAATGAGCAGTTCTTC. This sequence encodes CASSSRLAGVVNEQFF.

This chain joins TRBV2 and TRBJ2-5; 7 bases agree with TRBD2. The CDR3 sequence is 12 residues long. J was trimmed by 3 bases and V by 8 bases; bases with no gene match: 3. Germline loops: CDR1 SNHLY, CDR2 FYNNEI. CDR3 coding DNA: TGTGCCAGCCGGGACTACGAAGAGACCCAGTACTTC. It translates to CASRDYEETQYF.

The chain couples TRBV18 to TRBJ1-5, with no clear D. V lost 6 bases and J lost 0, with 12 bases in between. The CDR3 runs 15 residues. Germline CDR1 and CDR2: KGHSH and LQKENI. The CDR3 loop reads CASSPVGYSNQPQHF. CDR3 nucleotide sequence: TGTGCCAGCTCCCCGGTCGGGTATAGCAATCAGCCCCAGCATTTT. The whole variable domain, remainder taken from reference TRBV18 and TRBJ1-5, is NAGVMQNPRHLVRRRGQEARLRCSPMKGHSHVYWYRQLPEEGLKFMVYLQKENIIDESGMPKERFSAEFPKEGPSILRIQQVVRGDSAAYFCASSPVGYSNQPQHFGDGTRLSIL.

The genes are TRBV3-1 (or the pseudogene TRBV3-2) and TRBJ2-2; 11 bases map to TRBD2. The V and J ends lost 5 bases and 6 bases, in that order; junction bases with no gene match: 11. Germline lookup yields CDR1 LGHDT and CDR2 YNNKEL (reference sequence). This CDR3 is 17 amino acids long. The CDR3 sequence: CASSSRTSGLIAGELFF. The CDR3 nucleotides are TGTGCCAGCAGCTCCCGGACTAGCGGGTTAATAGCCGGGGAGCTGTTTTTT.

This chain connects TRBV5-4 to TRBJ2-7; the match to TRBD2 covers 14 bases. Germline assignment: CDR1 SGHNT and CDR2 YYREEE (reference sequence). The V gene end was trimmed by 4 bases and the J gene end by 5 bases; junction bases not matched to a gene: 2. This CDR3 spans 14 amino acids. The CDR3 region has the DNA TGTGCCAGCAGCCCGGGACTAGCGGGGGACGAGCAGTACTTC. This encodes CASSPGLAGDEQYF.

In its sample, this clone was seen once. The CDR3 protein is CAWSEGVDTEAFF. In DNA form, the CDR3 reads TGTGCCTGGAGCGAGGGGGTTGACACTGAAGCTTTCTTT. This chain connects TRBV30 to TRBJ1-1; D might be TRBD1 (6 bases). Trimming removed 3 bases at V and 3 bases at J, with 11 bases between. CDR1 is GTSNPN and CDR2 is SVGIG in the germline V gene (reference sequence). This CDR3 spans 13 amino acids.

The J gene is TRBJ1-2, the V gene TRBV19; 9 bases map to TRBD1. J gave up 8 bases and V 9 bases, and 13 bases lay outside the gene matches. CDR3 length equals 14 residues. In germline, CDR1 is LNHDA, CDR2 SQIVND (reference sequence). CDR3 bases: TGTGCCAGCATGGAGACAGGGGGGTTCGACGGCTACACCTTC. The encoded protein is CASMETGGFDGYTF.

CDR3: CASSGSSYEQYF. CDR3 sequence (DNA): TGTGCCAGCAGCGGGAGCTCCTACGAGCAGTACTTC. The chain links TRBV7-2 to TRBJ2-7; the D gene is possibly TRBD2 (5 bases). CDR3 size: 12 residues. In germline, CDR1 is SGHTA, CDR2 FQGNSA. V gave up 5 bases and J gave up 0 bases, with 5 bases separating them.

This chain links TRBV7-3 with TRBJ2-7; 7 bases line up with TRBD1. The CDR3 runs to 13 residues. CDR1 and CDR2 from the germline V gene are SGHTA and FQGTGA. V lost 5 bases, J lost 9 bases, and 10 bases stayed unmatched. The CDR3 region has the DNA TGTGCCAGCAGCGAACAGCCGACAGGGCGGCAGTACTTC. This gives the protein CASSEQPTGRQYF.

J is TRBJ2-7 and V is TRBV19; TRBD1 matches at 11 bases. In germline, CDR1 is LNHDA, CDR2 SQIVND (reference sequence). The length of the CDR3 is 14 residues. After removal of 4 bases from V and 2 bases from J, the junction contained 1 base not matched to a gene. The CDR3 here is CASSRGQGAYEQYF. The DNA for the CDR3 is TGTGCCAGTAGTAGGGGACAGGGGGCCTACGAGCAGTACTTC.

The chain joins TRBV6-6 to TRBJ2-5; 9 nucleotides line up with TRBD1. The germline V gene has CDR1 MNHNY and CDR2 SVGAGI (reference sequence). Trimming took 6 bases from V and 5 from J; bases not matched to a gene: 13. This CDR3 region has 16 residues. Written as DNA, the CDR3 is TGTGCCAGCAGCCGCAATCCGGGACAGGGAGGCGAGACCCAGTACTTC. This gives the protein CASSRNPGQGGETQYF.

This clone has just a few counts. The J gene is TRBJ1-2, the V gene TRBV6-6, with D uncertain. The V end lost 2 bases, the J end lost 0 bases, and 7 bases lay between the germline ends. CDR3 length: 14 amino acids. Per germline, CDR1 MNHNY and CDR2 SVGAGI (reference sequence). The CDR3 nucleotides read TGTGCCAGCAGTTACGTCAGTTCTAACTATGGCTACACCTTC. Translating it yields CASSYVSSNYGYTF.